The clone carrying this T cell receptor (beta chain) showed up many times. Time point: newly diagnosed GD, antithyroid drugs for less than 3 months. Construction of the TCR library relied on RNA isolated from PBMCs. The record originates from a study of regulatory T cells in long-lasting Graves disease. Investigators prepared the TCR beta libraries by applying iRepertoire HTBI primers and Arm-PCR of CDR3 regions. TCRdb re-derived calls from the multiplex PCR reads in MiXCR, one entry per CDR3 protein. The table shows hundreds of thousands of distinct CDR3 sequences, with approximately 15% occurring only once. These sequences were also reported in another study, on T cells in Graves' hyperthyroidism and ophthalmopathy. In that study: The HTBI set primed first-round TCR CDR3 RT-PCR.

The receptor was isolated from a woman aged 25 to 45 with Graves disease. The starting material was peripheral blood mononuclear cells (PBMCs), obtained at new diagnosis, from a patient treated with antithyroid drugs.

The CDR3 DNA sequence: TGTGCCAGCACCTGGGACAGCTCCTACGAGCAGTACTTC. It codes for CASTWDSSYEQYF. The chain joins TRBV12-3 or TRBV12-4 to TRBJ2-7, with 7 nucleotides matching TRBD1. The CDR3 consists of 13 residues. V was pared by 7 bases and J by 0 bases, with 3 bases of the junction left unmatched.